The 8 T cell receptor beta chains below were found in one sample sequenced in a study of regulatory T cells in long-lasting Graves disease. Time point denoted: newly diagnosed GD, antithyroid drugs for less than 3 months. Making the TCR library involved RNA that had been extracted from PBMCs. Arm-PCR of CDR3 regions and iRepertoire HTBI primers were used to build TCR beta libraries. TCRdb redid the calling of the multiplex PCR reads with MiXCR, one entry per CDR3 protein. Of hundreds of thousands of distinct CDR3 sequences listed, under 20% are singletons. These sequences were also reported in another study, on T cells in Graves' hyperthyroidism and ophthalmopathy.

This sample comprised peripheral blood mononuclear cells (PBMCs), obtained at new diagnosis, from a patient treated with antithyroid drugs. The receptors come from a woman aged 30 to 39 with Graves disease.

This rearrangement joins TRBV5-4 to TRBJ2-7; TRBD1 aligns across 7 bases. Germline-derived CDR1 and CDR2 are SGHNT and YYREEE (reference sequence). This CDR3 has 15 residues. V was clipped by 2 bases and J by 6 bases; unmatched bases: 11. CDR3 region: CASSLSLGQGVEQYF. DNA of the CDR3: TGTGCCAGCAGCTTATCCTTAGGGCAGGGGGTCGAGCAGTACTTC.

In this sample, this clonotype turned up many times. The J gene is TRBJ1-1, the V gene TRBV12-3 or TRBV12-4; perhaps TRBD1 as D (5 bases). The germline V and J ends were trimmed by 7 bases and 2 bases, with 17 bases remaining between them. There are 15 residues in the CDR3. CDR3 nucleotide sequence: TGTGCCAGCAACATGATTAGGGGTGTTAACACTGAAGCTTTCTTT. It yields the protein CASNMIRGVNTEAFF.

This clonotype has a handful of counts. The V call is TRBV10-3, the J call TRBJ1-2; 8 bases are shared with TRBD1. V lost 4 bases to trimming and J lost 5 bases; unmatched junction nucleotides: 6. The germline V gene has CDR1 ENHRY and CDR2 SYGVKD. The length of the CDR3 is 14 residues. The CDR3 region has the DNA TGTGCCATCAGTGGGTCCGACAGGGGATATGGCTACACCTTC. Its protein product is CAISGSDRGYGYTF.

For this clonotype: A much larger clonotype is one base distant, so this may be a read error. Because the CDR3 is missing its conserved closing phenylalanine or tryptophan, this is likely a read error. V usage is TRBV28 and J usage is TRBJ1-5; a possible D gene is TRBD1 (6 bases). The V gene lost 2 bases and the J gene lost 6 bases, with 11 bases spanning the gap. From germline, CDR1 is MDHEN and CDR2 SYDVKM. CDR3 length equals 14 residues. The CDR3 DNA reads TGTGCCAGCAGTTTAGTACAGGGAACTCAGCCCCAGCATTCT. Translating gives CASSLVQGTQPQHS.

The V gene is TRBV27, the J gene TRBJ2-7; 13 bases match TRBD2. The CDR3 consists of 15 residues. The V segment lost 5 bases and the J segment 7 bases; nucleotides outside the gene matches: 8. CDR1 MNHEY and CDR2 SMNVEV come from the germline V gene (reference sequence). For the CDR3, the DNA is TGTGCCAGCAGTCCCAGGACTAGCGGGAGTGGTGAGCAGTACTTC. This encodes CASSPRTSGSGEQYF.

On this clonotype: Germline and junction disagree at one end, which may indicate a read error. The chain links TRBV30 to TRBJ1-3; D is perhaps TRBD1 (5 bases). The CDR3 has 12 residues. Per the germline V gene, CDR1 is GTSNPN and CDR2 is SVGIG (reference sequence). Written as DNA, the CDR3 is TGTGCCTGGCAGGGTTTTGGAAACGCCATATATTTT. Residues: CAWQGFGNAIYF.

J is TRBJ2-3 and V is TRBV13; D is undetermined. Trimming took off 2 bases at V and 4 bases at J, with 22 bases between the two ends. This CDR3 has 18 residues. CDR1 is PRHDT, CDR2 FYEKMQ, per germline (reference sequence). CDR3 region: CASSLMGLGWEYADTQYF. DNA for the CDR3: TGTGCCAGCAGCTTAATGGGTCTGGGGTGGGAATACGCAGATACGCAGTATTTT.

Only a few counts were recorded for this clonotype. The V call is TRBV14, the J call TRBJ2-1, with 7 bases identical to TRBD1. The V gene's germline CDR1 is SGHDN and CDR2 FVKESK. J gave up 6 bases and V 5 bases, and 10 bases lay outside the gene matches. The CDR3 has 15 residues. CDR3 residues: CASSYFDRAVNEQFF. The CDR3, as DNA: TGTGCCAGCAGCTACTTTGACAGGGCCGTCAATGAGCAGTTCTTC.